This T cell receptor beta chain was sequenced for a study of OX40 agonist ivuxolimab in advanced cancers. Regarding this clone: What it recognizes is unknown.

Whole-study results and caveats: On average, CD8+ T cells showed a greater number of expanded clones than CD4+. In a subset of nonresponders, normalized T-cell clonal expansion was also low.

The data were produced by immunoSEQ multiplex PCR, yet TCRdb's version contains in-frame clones alone and is incomplete. This sample has 55,000 to 65,000 clones, with around four fifths found just once. This sample comprised CD4+ or CD8+ T cells sorted from blood, obtained in a trial of the OX40 agonist ivuxolimab. The sequence was collected from an adult with an advanced solid tumor such as melanoma, head and neck, liver or kidney cancer.

This CDR3 reads CASTFRGTYSGELFF. Written as DNA, the CDR3 is TGTGCCAGCACCTTTAGAGGGACTTATTCCGGGGAGCTGTTTTTT. The V and J genes are TRBV11-2 and TRBJ2-2; a weak D match, TRBD2 (6 bases). Germline V gene lookup returns CDR1 SGHAT and CDR2 FQNNGV. Trimming left V 7 bases short and J 6 bases short, with 18 bases between. The CDR3 spans 15 residues.